Included here is one TCR beta chain sequence, with context. Seattle patients were enrolled during active infection and followed longitudinally. The V end lost 0 bases, the J end lost 2 bases, and 11 bases lay between the germline ends. Germline V gives CDR1 SGHNT, CDR2 YYREEE (reference sequence). This CDR3 spans 15 amino acids. As handled by the study authors: Amplifying reference gene primers gave estimates of nucleated cell counts. The table came from immunoSEQ multiplex PCR; TCRdb's copy has only in-frame clones and leaves some out. V, J and clone size were drawn from that table, and D and trimming were deduced from the DNA. The table includes around 63,000 clones, roughly 72% detected once. The data are from a study of blood T cell repertoires in COVID-19. Turning to the study itself: There were acute and convalescent COVID-19 samples, and they came from the United States, Italy and Spain. The analysed material was cDNA or gDNA that came from T cells, B-cell-depleted T cells, or PBMCs.

The chain carries TRBV5-4 and TRBJ2-5; D is possibly TRBD1 (6 bases). This clonotype was obtained from a woman in her seventies with COVID-19, enrolled during active disease. The sequenced sample consisted of peripheral blood. CDR3 in DNA: TGTGCCAGCAGCTTGGCTGGACAGCAGCAAGAGACCCAGTACTTC. This translates into CASSLAGQQQETQYF.